This TCR beta chain originates from a study of T cell changes during pregnancy in multiple sclerosis. Here immunoSEQ multiplex PCR was the method, and the copy in TCRdb shows in-frame clones only, minus some. The sample shows about 41,000 clones, 90% of them seen only once. V dropped 5 bases and J dropped 3 bases, with 11 bases sitting between them. CDR3 length: 14 amino acids. In germline, CDR1 is MDHEN, CDR2 SYDVKM. V usage is TRBV28 and J usage is TRBJ1-5; D is perhaps TRBD1 (5 bases). The sequenced sample was CD8+ T cells from peripheral blood mononuclear cells, obtained in the third trimester of pregnancy. The sequence came from a female donor with multiple sclerosis, enrolled in a pregnancy study. The CDR3: CASSLRVYNQPQHF. Written as DNA, the CDR3 is TGTGCCAGCAGTCTCAGGGTATACAATCAGCCCCAGCATTTT.